A single sample gave rise to the 5 T cell receptor beta chains below, sequenced in a study of blood T cell repertoires in COVID-19. Measured with immunoSEQ multiplex PCR; TCRdb has only the in-frame clones, and not every one. The table shows roughly 160,000 clones, with under 90% occurring only once. The specimen sequenced was PBMCs or T cells enriched from blood (not recorded which). These receptors were taken from a middle-aged man who had recovered from COVID-19.

The chain carries TRBV2 and TRBJ2-7; D is possibly TRBD1 (5 bases). Germline V lookup: CDR1 SNHLY, CDR2 FYNNEI. This CDR3 has 15 amino acids. V was clipped by 7 bases and J by 0 bases, with 16 bases between them. CDR3 coding DNA: TGTGCCAGCAAAACTGAAGGGGTTAGCTCCTACGAGCAGTACTTC. The encoded protein is CASKTEGVSSYEQYF. The variable domain in full, completed from reference TRBV2 and TRBJ2-7, reads EPEVTQTPSHQVTQMGQEVILRCVPISNHLYFYWYRQILGQKVEFLVSFYNNEISEKSEIFDDQFSVERPDGSNFTLKIRSTKLEDSAMYFCASKTEGVSSYEQYFGPGTRLTVT.

CDR3 DNA: TGTGCCAGCTCGCCGGACAGGGCTAACTATGGCTACACCTTC. Translated: CASSPDRANYGYTF. The V and J genes are TRBV18 and TRBJ1-2; TRBD1 matches at 8 bases. Germline V gene sequence: CDR1 KGHSH, CDR2 LQKENI. The CDR3 runs to 14 residues. Losses at the gene ends were 6 bases for V and 0 bases for J; bases not matched to a gene: 3.

This sequence joins TRBV3-1 (or the pseudogene TRBV3-2) and TRBJ1-2, with a possible D match to TRBD1 (6 bases). This CDR3 has 14 residues. V shed 1 base and J shed 5 bases, with 11 bases lying between them. Germline assignment: CDR1 LGHDT and CDR2 YNNKEL (reference sequence). This CDR3 reads CASSQGVQGYGYTF. In DNA form, the CDR3 reads TGTGCCAGCAGCCAAGGAGTACAGGGTTATGGCTACACCTTC.

This chain joins TRBV5-8 and TRBJ1-6; D may be TRBD1 (6 bases). This CDR3 spans 16 amino acids. Germline loops: CDR1 SGHTS, CDR2 YDEGEE. V gave up 4 bases and J gave up 9 bases, with 20 bases separating them. As DNA, the CDR3 is TGTGCCAGCAGCAAGGACAGTGGAACCCTTGGTTCACCCCTCCACTTT. The encoded protein is CASSKDSGTLGSPLHF.

The gene calls are TRBV29-1 and TRBJ2-7; TRBD1 is a possible D gene (5 bases). Between the trimmed V and J ends, which lost 4 bases and 5 bases, there was a span of 15 bases. CDR3 length equals 13 residues. Germline CDR1 and CDR2: SQVTM and ANQGSEA. In DNA, the CDR3 is TGCAGCGTTGTTGATTGGGGCAGGAACGAGCAGTACTTC. Amino acid sequence: CSVVDWGRNEQYF.